These 27 T cell receptor beta chains came from one sample sequenced in a study of regulatory T cells in long-lasting Graves disease. The TCR beta library used iRepertoire HTBI primers with Arm-PCR amplification of CDR3. Via MiXCR, TCRdb re-called the multiplex PCR reads, giving one row per CDR3 protein. The sample shows 360,000 or so distinct CDR3 sequences, roughly 17% of them seen only once. The time point: newly diagnosed GD, antithyroid drugs for less than 3 months. Isolated PBMC RNA provided the starting material for the TCR library. These records were also assigned to another study, of T cells in Graves' hyperthyroidism and ophthalmopathy.

The source material was peripheral blood mononuclear cells (PBMCs), sampled at new diagnosis, from a patient treated with antithyroid drugs. Every receptor here comes from a woman in her late teens or twenties with Graves disease.

Comments on this clonotype: One junction end does not reproduce the germline sequence, and a read error may be involved. V gene TRBV4-2 combines with J gene TRBJ2-3; weak D call: TRBD1 (5 bases). The CDR3 consists of 16 residues. CDR1 LGHNA and CDR2 YNFKEQ come from the germline V gene. Here the CDR3 DNA reads TGTGCCAGCAGCCAGCAAGGAACAGGAAACACAGATACGCGGTATTTT. It codes for CASSQQGTGNTDTRYF.

This clonotype was observed a few times. The genes are TRBV5-1 and TRBJ1-4; 7 bases agree with TRBD1. Germline CDR1 SGHRS, CDR2 YFSETQ. The CDR3 spans 14 residues. V lost 1 base, J lost 7 bases, and 4 bases stayed unmatched. CDR3: CASSLSGGIEKLFF. The CDR3 coding sequence is TGCGCCAGCAGCTTGTCAGGGGGTATTGAAAAACTGTTTTTT.

This clonotype has a handful of counts. The V call is TRBV2, the J call TRBJ1-3; 7 nucleotides align to TRBD1. Germline values: CDR1 SNHLY, CDR2 FYNNEI. The CDR3 contains 13 residues. Trimming at V came to 7 bases and at J to 5 bases, leaving 5 bases not matched to a gene. CDR3 sequence: CASNQGVRNTIYF. The CDR3 region has the DNA TGTGCCAGCAATCAGGGGGTCCGAAACACCATATATTTT.

There are many counts of this clonotype. The chain links TRBV6-9 to TRBJ1-5, with D unresolved. Trimming removed 3 bases from V and 1 base from J, with 7 bases in between. The germline gives CDR1 MNHGY, CDR2 SVAAGI. CDR3 size: 14 residues. As DNA, the CDR3 is TGTGCCAGCAGTTACTCGAACAGCAATCAGCCCCAGCATTTT. Amino acid sequence: CASSYSNSNQPQHF.

This clonotype was observed a handful of times. This may be a read error, as it is one base from a much larger clone. V and J are TRBV12-3 or TRBV12-4 and TRBJ2-1; 8 bases match TRBD2. There are 15 residues in the CDR3. The junction had 7 bases not matched to a gene; V was cut back by 4 bases and J by 5 bases. CDR3 protein: CASSSRRGVDNEQFF. As DNA, the CDR3 is TGTGCCAGCAGTTCACGGCGGGGGGTCGACAATGAGCAGTTCTTC.

This clonotype has a count of ten or more. This rearrangement joins TRBV30 to TRBJ2-1; 10 nucleotides agree with TRBD2. J was trimmed by 3 bases and V by 4 bases; bases with no gene match: 3. Per germline, CDR1 GTSNPN and CDR2 SVGIG (reference sequence). This CDR3 has 14 amino acids. CDR3 sequence: CAWNSGGYYNEQFF. The CDR3, as DNA: TGTGCCTGGAATAGCGGGGGGTACTACAATGAGCAGTTCTTC.

The rearrangement links TRBV29-1 to TRBJ2-7; no definite D call. V was clipped by 0 bases and J by 2 bases, with 14 bases between them. The CDR3 extends over 15 amino acids. From germline, CDR1 is SQVTM and CDR2 ANQGSEA. CDR3 DNA sequence: TGCAGCGTTGAAGACGGCTCCTCGATTACCTACGAGCAGTACTTC. As protein: CSVEDGSSITYEQYF.

This clonotype was picked up many times. This sequence joins TRBV3-1 and TRBJ1-1; D remains ambiguous. The CDR3 length is 15 residues. The ends were cut back, 0 bases at V and 5 bases at J, with 13 bases in the middle. Germline values: CDR1 LGHDT, CDR2 YNNKEL (reference sequence). Here the CDR3 reads CASSQETLRATEAFF. For the CDR3, the DNA is TGTGCCAGCAGCCAAGAAACACTACGGGCGACTGAAGCTTTCTTT.

The rearrangement joins TRBV6-2 or TRBV6-3 to TRBJ2-4, with TRBD2 matching over 16 bases. Per germline, CDR1 MNHEY and CDR2 SVGEGT. This CDR3 has 20 amino acids. The trim removed 2 bases at V and 1 base at J, leaving 8 bases unmatched. The CDR3 loop is CASSYGGTSGRAWAKNIQYF. The CDR3, as DNA: TGTGCCAGCAGTTACGGAGGGACTAGCGGGAGGGCATGGGCCAAAAACATTCAGTACTTC.

V usage is TRBV29-1 and J usage is TRBJ2-7, with a tentative D call TRBD1 (6 bases). The CDR3 has 14 residues. The germline V and J ends were trimmed by 3 bases and 4 bases, with 16 bases remaining between them. Germline V gene data show CDR1 as SQVTM and CDR2 as ANQGSEA. CDR3 in amino acids: CSVEAGVGMYEQYF. The CDR3, as DNA: TGCAGCGTTGAGGCAGGGGTTGGAATGTACGAGCAGTACTTC.

This clonotype has a count of ten or more. The rearrangement links TRBV20-1 to TRBJ2-5; 12 bases map to TRBD2. The CDR3 totals 18 residues. Germline V CDR1 and CDR2: DFQATT, SNEGSKA (reference sequence). V was pared by 0 bases and J by 6 bases, with 14 bases of the junction left unmatched. CDR3 bases: TGCAGTGCTAGAGAACTAGCGGGGGGCGATCCGGGAATGAAGACCCAGTACTTC. Translation: CSARELAGGDPGMKTQYF.

This clonotype was recorded a few times. The gene calls are TRBV5-1 and TRBJ2-7, with 10 bases matching TRBD1. J gave up 6 bases and V 4 bases, and 7 bases lay outside the gene matches. CDR1 is SGHRS and CDR2 is YFSETQ in the germline V gene. The CDR3 is made up of 14 amino acids. CDR3: CASSPGQGLGEQYF. The DNA for the CDR3 is TGCGCCAGCAGCCCGGGACAGGGGCTCGGCGAGCAGTACTTC.

This clonotype showed up many times. The gene calls are TRBV6-1 and TRBJ1-2, with 9 bases matching TRBD1. The CDR3 extends over 14 amino acids. From germline, CDR1 is MNHNS and CDR2 SASEGT. J was trimmed by 6 bases and V by 5 bases; bases with no gene match: 7. CDR3 nucleotide sequence: TGTGCCAGCAGTCTGGGACAGGGAATAGATGGCTACACCTTC. Translating it yields CASSLGQGIDGYTF.

This clonotype showed up just a few times. The V gene is TRBV5-5, the J gene TRBJ2-5; 10 nucleotides match TRBD2. CDR3 length equals 16 residues. Germline CDR1 SGHKS, CDR2 YYEKEE (reference sequence). V was clipped by 0 bases and J by 2 bases; unmatched bases: 4. CDR3 loop: CASSLEVAGGQETQYF. CDR3 nucleotides: TGTGCCAGCAGCTTGGAGGTAGCGGGGGGTCAAGAGACCCAGTACTTC.

This clonotype was seen at least ten times. The rearrangement uses TRBV7-8 and TRBJ2-1; D ambiguous. Germline CDR1 SGHVS, CDR2 FQNEAQ. CDR3 length: 12 amino acids. V lost 3 bases and J 6 bases, leaving 6 bases between the germline ends. CDR3 in amino acids: CASSFPPNEQFF. In DNA, the CDR3 is TGTGCCAGCAGCTTCCCCCCCAATGAGCAGTTCTTC.

The chain carries TRBV15 and TRBJ1-1; tentatively, D is TRBD1 (6 bases). Germline V CDR1 and CDR2: LNHNV, YYDKDF (reference sequence). The length of the CDR3 is 14 residues. The ends were cut back, 4 bases at V and 7 bases at J, with 16 bases in the middle. The CDR3: CATSTLTGGIEAFF. The CDR3 DNA is TGTGCCACCAGCACTCTGACAGGCGGGATTGAAGCTTTCTTT.

In this sample, this clonotype turned up many times. This chain connects TRBV12-3 or TRBV12-4 to TRBJ2-3; 8 positions agree with TRBD2. Unmatched junction bases numbered 6, after V lost 2 bases and J lost 2 bases. This CDR3 is built from 16 residues. The CDR3 region is CASSLSRGRYTDTQYF. The CDR3 region has the DNA TGTGCCAGCAGTTTATCTCGCGGGAGGTACACAGATACGCAGTATTTT.

This clonotype was seen repeatedly, ten times or more. This sequence joins TRBV30 and TRBJ2-3; D unclear. Germline loops: CDR1 GTSNPN, CDR2 SVGIG (reference sequence). The CDR3 loop spans 12 amino acids. V was cut by 3 bases and J by 4 bases, with 8 bases left in between. CDR3 loop: CAWSYDPDTQYF. In DNA form, the CDR3 reads TGTGCCTGGAGCTATGATCCAGATACGCAGTATTTT.

This clonotype has just a few counts. This sequence joins TRBV7-2 and TRBJ1-5; D gene ambiguous. CDR3 length: 17 residues. Trimming removed 0 bases from V and 0 bases from J, with 12 bases in between. Germline CDR1 and CDR2: SGHTA and FQGNSA. This CDR3 reads CASSLAPQVYSNQPQHF. Here the CDR3 DNA reads TGTGCCAGCAGCTTAGCGCCGCAGGTTTATAGCAATCAGCCCCAGCATTTT.

V gene TRBV19 combines with J gene TRBJ1-2; D is ambiguous. This CDR3 comprises 13 residues. The V gene's germline CDR1 is LNHDA and CDR2 SQIVND (reference sequence). Between the trimmed V and J ends, which lost 0 bases and 5 bases, there was a span of 7 bases. CDR3 bases: TGTGCCAGTAGTATAGAGACTTGGTATGGCTACACCTTC. Translating it yields CASSIETWYGYTF.

This clonotype was recorded many times. The V gene is TRBV13, the J gene TRBJ2-1, with a possible D match to TRBD2 (6 bases). The CDR3 is 16 residues long. Germline CDR1 is PRHDT and CDR2 is FYEKMQ (reference sequence). The ends were cut back, 4 bases at V and 2 bases at J, with 15 bases in the middle. Here the CDR3 reads CASSWKRAGTYNEQFF. In DNA form, the CDR3 reads TGTGCCAGCAGCTGGAAGCGGGCCGGGACCTACAATGAGCAGTTCTTC. Using reference TRBV13 and TRBJ2-1 for the parts outside the CDR3, the full variable domain is AAGVIQSPRHLIKEKRETATLKCYPIPRHDTVYWYQQGPGQDPQFLISFYEKMQSDKGSIPDRFSAQQFSDYHSELNMSSLELGDSALYFCASSWKRAGTYNEQFFGPGTRLTVL.

This clonotype turned up a few times. The chain couples TRBV4-2 to TRBJ1-1; D perhaps matches TRBD1 (5 bases). The ends were cut back, 0 bases at V and 4 bases at J, with 12 bases in the middle. This CDR3 is built from 15 residues. CDR1 and CDR2 (germline): LGHNA, YNFKEQ. The chain's CDR3 is CASSQEGGRVTEAFF. In DNA form, the CDR3 reads TGTGCCAGCAGCCAAGAAGGCGGCAGGGTCACTGAAGCTTTCTTT.

The CDR3 DNA reads TGTGCCAGTAGCAAACGACAGGGGCCCTCTCAGCCCCAGCATTTT. It specifies CASSKRQGPSQPQHF. V and J are TRBV19 and TRBJ1-5; 8 nucleotides agree with TRBD1. CDR3 size: 15 residues. After removal of 6 bases from V and 6 bases from J, the junction contained 10 bases not matched to a gene. The germline V gene encodes CDR1 LNHDA and CDR2 SQIVND (reference sequence).

This clonotype was observed a few times. The chain carries TRBV5-1 and TRBJ2-6, with unresolved D. CDR3 length: 15 amino acids. The germline V and J ends were trimmed by 4 bases and 2 bases, with 10 bases remaining between them. Germline V lookup: CDR1 SGHRS, CDR2 YFSETQ. The CDR3, as DNA: TGCGCCAGCAGCCATGGGTGGACTGGGGCCAACGTCCTGACTTTC. Residues: CASSHGWTGANVLTF.

This clonotype appeared many times. V gene TRBV5-1 combines with J gene TRBJ2-5; 9 positions match TRBD2. This CDR3 comprises 16 residues. Losses at the gene ends were 2 bases for V and 0 bases for J; bases not matched to a gene: 5. Germline values: CDR1 SGHRS, CDR2 YFSETQ. CDR3 sequence reads: CASSFRTSENQETQYF. The DNA of the CDR3 is TGCGCCAGCAGCTTCAGGACTAGCGAGAACCAAGAGACCCAGTACTTC.

This clonotype occurred many times. The chain joins TRBV12-3 or TRBV12-4 to TRBJ1-5, with D unresolved. V lost 6 bases and J 1 base, leaving 7 bases between the germline ends. The CDR3 has 13 amino acids. CDR3 in amino acids: CASSLRSNQPQHF. The DNA of the CDR3 is TGTGCCAGCAGCCTTAGGAGCAATCAGCCCCAGCATTTT.

This clonotype was observed a handful of times. Germline is not matched at one junction end, which may reflect a read error. The chain combines TRBV7-3 with TRBJ2-1; TRBD2 aligns across 9 bases. The germline CDR1 and CDR2 sequences are SGHTA and FQGTGA. This CDR3 has 16 amino acids. The chain's CDR3 is CASSLIASGAYDEQFF. The CDR3 coding sequence is TGTGCCAGCAGCTTAATCGCTAGCGGGGCCTACGATGAGCAGTTCTTC.